This passage covers 29 T cell receptor beta chains from one sample sequenced in a study of early stage breast cancer tumors. Assay used: immunoSEQ multiplex PCR; TCRdb lists only in-frame clones, some missing. The table includes about 53,000 clones, under 95% detected once. Sequenced: blood. These receptor sequences come from a person aged 70 to 80 with breast cancer.

CDR3 sequence (DNA): TGTGCCAGCAGCCCCACCGGGGAGGAGCAGTTCTTC. It encodes CASSPTGEEQFF. The chain recombines TRBV7-9 with TRBJ2-1, with TRBD2 as a possible D gene (5 bases). V was trimmed by 5 bases and J by 10 bases, leaving 12 bases between them. The CDR3 length is 12 residues. Germline loops: CDR1 SEHNR, CDR2 FQNEAQ (reference sequence).

The CDR3 nucleotides are TGTGCCAGCAGTTCCGGACAGATCTCTGGGGCCAACGTCCTGACTTTC. It yields the protein CASSSGQISGANVLTF. The J gene is TRBJ2-6, the V gene TRBV28; weak D call: TRBD1 (6 bases). Germline values: CDR1 MDHEN, CDR2 SYDVKM. Deletions cut 4 bases from V and 0 bases from J, with 10 bases between. The CDR3 spans 16 residues.

The chain has TRBV27 and TRBJ1-2; maybe TRBD1 (5 bases). V was shortened by 0 bases and J by 2 bases, with 13 bases between the two germline ends. Germline CDR1 MNHEY, CDR2 SMNVEV (reference sequence). This CDR3 region has 16 residues. The CDR3 sequence: CASSLSSQGLNYGYTF. CDR3 bases: TGTGCCAGCAGTTTATCGTCCCAGGGCCTGAACTATGGCTACACCTTC.

The CDR3 nucleotides read TGTGCCAGCAGTCCTCGTATGAGGGCCATCTACGAGCAGTACTTC. Its translation is CASSPRMRAIYEQYF. V gene TRBV28 combines with J gene TRBJ2-7; tentative D call: TRBD2 (5 bases). Trimming stripped 5 bases from V and 3 bases from J, with 17 bases between. Germline loops: CDR1 MDHEN, CDR2 SYDVKM. The CDR3 consists of 15 residues. The full variable domain, in which reference TRBV28 and TRBJ2-7 provide the parts outside the CDR3, is DVKVTQSSRYLVKRTGEKVFLECVQDMDHENMFWYRQDPGLGLRLIYFSYDVKMKEKGDIPEGYSVSREKKERFSLILESASTNQTSMYLCASSPRMRAIYEQYFGPGTRLTVT.

The chain is built from TRBV7-2 and TRBJ2-3, with D unclear. V lost 0 bases and J 0 bases, leaving 10 bases between the germline ends. This CDR3 comprises 16 residues. Germline CDR1 reads SGHTA; CDR2 reads FQGNSA. DNA of the CDR3: TGTGCCAGCAGCTTAGCGCGTCAGACTAGCACAGATACGCAGTATTTT. Protein: CASSLARQTSTDTQYF.

This sequence joins TRBV6-6 and TRBJ1-1; D ambiguous. Trimming stripped 6 bases from V and 8 bases from J, with 7 bases between. This CDR3 is 10 amino acids long. Per the germline V gene, CDR1 is MNHNY and CDR2 is SVGAGI (reference sequence). CDR3: CASRRLEAFF. As DNA, the CDR3 is TGTGCCAGCAGGAGACTAGAAGCTTTCTTT.

The V and J genes are TRBV29-1 and TRBJ2-7; 7 positions agree with TRBD1. Germline CDR1 reads SQVTM; CDR2 reads ANQGSEA. The CDR3 totals 15 residues. Trimming at V came to 5 bases and at J to 4 bases, leaving 14 bases not matched to a gene. The CDR3 spells CSVSPGTAKGYEQYF. The CDR3 DNA is TGCAGCGTTTCCCCTGGGACAGCCAAGGGATACGAGCAGTACTTC.

About this clone itself: Other DNA sequences in the sample encode the same CDR3. This chain links TRBV5-1 with TRBJ2-5, with TRBD2 identical over 8 bases. Losses at the gene ends were 0 bases for V and 1 base for J; bases not matched to a gene: 5. Germline CDR1 is SGHRS and CDR2 is YFSETQ. The CDR3 consists of 16 residues. The CDR3 DNA reads as TGCGCCAGCAGCTTGGGATTAGCGGGGATCCAAGAGACCCAGTACTTC. Its protein is CASSLGLAGIQETQYF.

The chain couples TRBV4-1 to TRBJ2-7; D perhaps matches TRBD1 (6 bases). The germline V and J ends were trimmed by 0 bases and 6 bases, with 15 bases remaining between them. CDR3 size: 15 residues. Germline values: CDR1 MGHRA, CDR2 YSYEKL. This CDR3 reads CASSQDRNRVREQYF. The DNA for the CDR3 is TGCGCCAGCAGCCAAGATCGGAACAGGGTACGCGAGCAGTACTTC.

The rearrangement joins TRBV7-3 to TRBJ2-7; 10 positions agree with TRBD1. There are 14 residues in the CDR3. The V and J ends lost 2 bases and 6 bases, in that order; junction bases with no gene match: 4. Germline V lookup: CDR1 SGHTA, CDR2 FQGTGA. As DNA, the CDR3 is TGTGCCAGCAGCTTAGGGACAGGGGATTCCGAGCAGTACTTC. Its translation: CASSLGTGDSEQYF. The complete variable domain, with remaining parts taken from reference TRBV7-3 and TRBJ2-7, reads GAGVSQTPSNKVTEKGKYVELRCDPISGHTALYWYRQSLGQGPEFLIYFQGTGAADDSGLPNDRFFAVRPEGSVSTLKIQRTERGDSAVYLCASSLGTGDSEQYFGPGTRLTVT.

The chain carries TRBV30 and TRBJ1-2, with D tentatively TRBD1 (6 bases). The length of the CDR3 is 14 residues. Per germline, CDR1 GTSNPN and CDR2 SVGIG (reference sequence). V was cut by 1 base and J by 2 bases, with 11 bases left in between. The CDR3 bases are TGTGCCTGGAGTGCAGGGGCAAGGAACTATGGCTACACCTTC. Translating it yields CAWSAGARNYGYTF.

This chain joins TRBV2 and TRBJ1-5; D possibly corresponds to TRBD1 (5 bases). CDR1 is SNHLY and CDR2 is FYNNEI in the germline V gene. V lost 6 bases and J lost 0, with 12 bases in between. The CDR3 spans 15 residues. The DNA of the CDR3 is TGTGCCAGCAGCGCCGGACACCTTAGCAATCAGCCCCAGCATTTT. The encoded protein is CASSAGHLSNQPQHF.

This chain uses TRBV10-2 with TRBJ2-7; 8 bases align to TRBD1. The CDR3 spans 15 residues. After removal of 2 bases from V and 3 bases from J, the junction contained 6 bases not matched to a gene. Germline values: CDR1 WSHSY, CDR2 SAAADI. As DNA, the CDR3 is TGCGCCAGCAGTGAGCCGCAGGGGGCGCGCTACGAGCAGTACTTC. Its translation is CASSEPQGARYEQYF.

The chain is built from TRBV10-3 and TRBJ2-5, with 7 bases matching TRBD1. Germline trimming cut 11 bases from V and 5 bases from J; bases unmatched to any gene: 8. Germline values: CDR1 ENHRY, CDR2 SYGVKD. This CDR3 contains 12 residues. In DNA form, the CDR3 reads TGTGCCCCGGAAAGGGGGCAGGAGACCCAGTACTTC. Translating it yields CAPERGQETQYF.

The CDR3 spells CASRSDPGQYNSPLHF. The CDR3, as DNA: TGCGCCAGCAGATCTGATCCGGGACAGTATAATTCACCCCTCCACTTT. The rearrangement uses TRBV4-3 and TRBJ1-6; 7 bases are a match to TRBD1. Germline trimming cut 6 bases from V and 4 bases from J; bases unmatched to any gene: 9. This CDR3 has 16 residues. Germline V gives CDR1 LGHNA, CDR2 YSLEER.

The gene calls are TRBV7-2 and TRBJ2-1; D ambiguous. The V gene's germline CDR1 is SGHTA and CDR2 FQGNSA. This CDR3 spans 15 amino acids. Deletions cut 5 bases from V and 0 bases from J, with 11 bases between. The CDR3 sequence is CASSLSPSSYNEQFF. For the CDR3, the DNA is TGTGCCAGCAGCCTTAGCCCGAGCTCCTACAATGAGCAGTTCTTC.

This clone occurred once. The chain links TRBV11-2 to TRBJ1-1, with D possibly TRBD1 on 5 matching bases. The CDR3 consists of 13 residues. Germline V gene sequence: CDR1 SGHAT, CDR2 FQNNGV. V was shortened by 1 base and J by 4 bases, with 7 bases between the two germline ends. The CDR3 region is CASSLGGRTEAFF. The DNA of the CDR3 is TGTGCCAGCAGCTTAGGGGGCCGCACTGAAGCTTTCTTT.

The gene calls are TRBV18 and TRBJ1-1, with D tentatively TRBD1 (5 bases). Per germline, CDR1 KGHSH and CDR2 LQKENI. CDR3 length equals 15 residues. Trimming took off 0 bases at V and 0 bases at J, with 8 bases between the two ends. The CDR3 nucleotides read TGTGCCAGCTCACCACCGGCAGGGATGAACACTGAAGCTTTCTTT. It translates to CASSPPAGMNTEAFF. Supplemented by reference TRBV18 and TRBJ1-1, the full variable domain reads NAGVMQNPRHLVRRRGQEARLRCSPMKGHSHVYWYRQLPEEGLKFMVYLQKENIIDESGMPKERFSAEFPKEGPSILRIQQVVRGDSAAYFCASSPPAGMNTEAFFGQGTRLTVV.

This chain joins TRBV7-8 and TRBJ2-3; D might be TRBD2 (6 bases). Trimming removed 5 bases at V and 4 bases at J, with 19 bases between. The CDR3 runs to 16 residues. Germline loops: CDR1 SGHVS, CDR2 FQNEAQ. CDR3 DNA sequence: TGTGCCAGCAGCCCCCGGGGTGGGCTAGCGTCAGATACGCAGTATTTT. It encodes CASSPRGGLASDTQYF.

This chain connects TRBV7-2 to TRBJ2-3; weak D call: TRBD2 (7 bases). This CDR3 is built from 15 residues. Trimming removed 2 bases from V and 5 bases from J, with 14 bases in between. Germline CDR1 SGHTA, CDR2 FQGNSA. DNA of the CDR3: TGTGCCAGCAGCTTACTGGTGGGGGGGCAAGATACGCAGTATTTT. Translated, it gives CASSLLVGGQDTQYF.

The chain couples TRBV2 to TRBJ2-5, with TRBD2 identical over 8 bases. Trimming removed 7 bases from V and 4 bases from J; junction bases left unmatched: 8. Germline V CDR1 and CDR2: SNHLY, FYNNEI. This CDR3 region has 14 residues. CDR3 residues: CASNRDSGTETQYF. The CDR3 DNA is TGTGCCAGCAACCGGGATAGCGGGACAGAGACCCAGTACTTC. Full variable domain (missing parts from reference TRBV2 and TRBJ2-5): EPEVTQTPSHQVTQMGQEVILRCVPISNHLYFYWYRQILGQKVEFLVSFYNNEISEKSEIFDDQFSVERPDGSNFTLKIRSTKLEDSAMYFCASNRDSGTETQYFGPGTRLLVL.

The chain combines TRBV28 with TRBJ2-3; TRBD2 matches 13 bases. Looked up from germline, CDR1 is MDHEN and CDR2 is SYDVKM. The CDR3 runs to 16 residues. The V segment lost 5 bases and the J segment 3 bases; nucleotides outside the gene matches: 5. The DNA of the CDR3 is TGTGCCAGCAGTGTAGGACTAGCGGGAGAGACAGATACGCAGTATTTT. The encoded protein is CASSVGLAGETDTQYF.

This clone appeared a single time. The chain recombines TRBV5-1 with TRBJ1-2, with D perhaps TRBD1 (5 bases). This CDR3 has 14 amino acids. Trimming stripped 4 bases from V and 1 base from J, with 11 bases between. CDR1 is SGHRS and CDR2 is YFSETQ in the germline V gene. DNA for the CDR3: TGCGCCAGCAGCGGGGGAGGCAGTAACTATGGCTACACCTTC. The encoded protein is CASSGGGSNYGYTF.

This clone was found a few times. The V and J genes are TRBV2 and TRBJ1-1, with D maybe TRBD1 (5 bases). Trimming took 6 bases from V and 0 from J, leaving 8 bases between them. CDR1 and CDR2 from the germline V gene are SNHLY and FYNNEI. This CDR3 contains 13 residues. The CDR3 coding sequence is TGTGCCAGCAGGGAGGGGCTGAACACTGAAGCTTTCTTT. Its protein is CASREGLNTEAFF.

The chain is built from TRBV6-5 and TRBJ2-3; D may be TRBD1 (6 bases). V dropped 3 bases and J dropped 1 base, with 11 bases sitting between them. This CDR3 spans 15 amino acids. Germline V gene sequence: CDR1 MNHEY, CDR2 SVGAGI. The CDR3 is CASSYGGHRTDTQYF. The DNA of the CDR3 is TGTGCCAGCAGTTATGGGGGACACCGCACAGATACGCAGTATTTT.

The V call is TRBV6-1, the J call TRBJ2-5, with 9 bases fitting TRBD1. Per the germline V gene, CDR1 is MNHNS and CDR2 is SASEGT. The trim removed 5 bases at V and 5 bases at J, leaving 9 bases unmatched. The CDR3 runs to 15 residues. The CDR3 nucleotides are TGTGCCAGCAGTATCTCACAGGGGGCTGACGAGACCCAGTACTTC. It is translated as CASSISQGADETQYF.

This clone has just one count. The chain carries TRBV4-3 and TRBJ2-7, with 13 bases matching TRBD2. The CDR3 is made up of 16 amino acids. J gave up 0 bases and V 8 bases, and 7 bases lay outside the gene matches. The germline V gene encodes CDR1 LGHNA and CDR2 YSLEER. The CDR3 DNA is TGCGCCAGCTCAACGGGACTAGCGGGGTCCTCCTACGAGCAGTACTTC. It is translated as CASSTGLAGSSYEQYF.

This rearrangement joins TRBV11-1 to TRBJ2-5; unclear D gene. The CDR3 is 14 residues long. Looked up from germline, CDR1 is SGHAT and CDR2 is FQDESV (reference sequence). Deletions cut 6 bases from V and 2 bases from J, with 13 bases between. The CDR3 DNA reads as TGTGCCAGCAGAGTGAGCCACAGACAAGAGACCCAGTACTTC. Protein sequence: CASRVSHRQETQYF.

This CDR3 is CASSPEETQYF. The CDR3 DNA sequence: TGTGCCAGCTCACCAGAGGAGACCCAGTACTTC. The chain joins TRBV18 to TRBJ2-5, with D unresolved. CDR3 size: 11 residues. Germline V gene data show CDR1 as KGHSH and CDR2 as LQKENI. Trimming pared 2 bases from V and 5 bases from J, leaving 3 bases between.